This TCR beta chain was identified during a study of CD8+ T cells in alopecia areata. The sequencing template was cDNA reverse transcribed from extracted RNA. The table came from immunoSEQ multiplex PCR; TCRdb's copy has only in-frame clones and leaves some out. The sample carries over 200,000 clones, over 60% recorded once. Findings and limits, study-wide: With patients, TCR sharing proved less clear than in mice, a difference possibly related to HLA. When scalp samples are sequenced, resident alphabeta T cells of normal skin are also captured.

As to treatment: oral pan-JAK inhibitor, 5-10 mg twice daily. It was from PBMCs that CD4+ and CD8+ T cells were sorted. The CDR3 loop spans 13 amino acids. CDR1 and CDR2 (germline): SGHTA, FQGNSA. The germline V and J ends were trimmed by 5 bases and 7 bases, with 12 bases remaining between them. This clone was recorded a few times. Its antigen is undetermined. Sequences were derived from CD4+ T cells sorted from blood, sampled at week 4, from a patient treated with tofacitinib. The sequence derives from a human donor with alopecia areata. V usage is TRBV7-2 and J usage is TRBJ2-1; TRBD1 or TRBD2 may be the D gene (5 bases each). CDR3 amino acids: CASSRHEGNEQFF. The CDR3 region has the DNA TGTGCCAGCAGCCGACATGAGGGGAATGAGCAGTTCTTC.